The source of this T cell receptor (beta chain) is a study of cytomegalovirus exposure and HLA in healthy donors. Germline values: CDR1 SGHAT, CDR2 FQNNGV. The ends were cut back, 4 bases at V and 9 bases at J, with 18 bases in the middle. The CDR3 extends over 14 amino acids. This clone showed up just a few times. Its target is not known. Study outcomes and limitations: Researchers catalogued some 160 TCR beta chains as cytomegalovirus-associated.

Primers included in the PCR were 60 Vbeta and 13 Jbeta primers. Only in-frame clones appear in the TCRdb table, and some are missing; sequencing was by immunoSEQ multiplex PCR. The table shows about 170,000 clones, with 75% occurring only once. This receptor was obtained from a woman aged 50 to 65 in good health and CMV-seropositive. Source material: PBMCs. The chain uses TRBV11-2 and TRBJ1-1; D is possibly TRBD1 (5 bases). CDR3 coding DNA: TGTGCCAGCAGCTCCCTCCTGGGGCAGCGAAAAGCTTTCTTT. It codes for CASSSLLGQRKAFF.